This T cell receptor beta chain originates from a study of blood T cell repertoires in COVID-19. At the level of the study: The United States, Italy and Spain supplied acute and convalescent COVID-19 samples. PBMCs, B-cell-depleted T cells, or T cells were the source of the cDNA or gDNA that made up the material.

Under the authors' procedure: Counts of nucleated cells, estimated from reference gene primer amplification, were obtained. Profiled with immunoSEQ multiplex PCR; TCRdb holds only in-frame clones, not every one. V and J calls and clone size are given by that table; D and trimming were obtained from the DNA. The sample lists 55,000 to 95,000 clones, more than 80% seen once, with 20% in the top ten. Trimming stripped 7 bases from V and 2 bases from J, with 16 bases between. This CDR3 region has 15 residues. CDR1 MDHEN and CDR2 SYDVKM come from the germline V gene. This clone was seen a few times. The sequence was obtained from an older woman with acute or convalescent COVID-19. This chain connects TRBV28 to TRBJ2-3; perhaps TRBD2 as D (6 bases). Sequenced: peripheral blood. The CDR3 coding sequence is TGTGCCAGCACACCCGGGACTCAATACACAGATACGCAGTATTTT. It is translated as CASTPGTQYTDTQYF.